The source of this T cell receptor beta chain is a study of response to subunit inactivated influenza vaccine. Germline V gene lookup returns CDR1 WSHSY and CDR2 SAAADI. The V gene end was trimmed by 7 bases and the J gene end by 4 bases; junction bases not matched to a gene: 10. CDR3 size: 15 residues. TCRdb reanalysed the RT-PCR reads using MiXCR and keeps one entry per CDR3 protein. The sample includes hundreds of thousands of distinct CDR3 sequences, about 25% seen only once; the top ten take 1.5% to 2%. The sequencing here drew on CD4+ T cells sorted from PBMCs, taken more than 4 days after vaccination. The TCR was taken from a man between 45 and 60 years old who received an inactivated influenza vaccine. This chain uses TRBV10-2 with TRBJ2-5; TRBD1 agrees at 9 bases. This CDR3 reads CASKEPGQGGETQYF. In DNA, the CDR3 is TGCGCCAGCAAGGAACCGGGACAGGGAGGAGAGACCCAGTACTTC.